The clone carrying this TCR beta chain came up a few times. The data were obtained in a study of T cell clones after liver transplantation. The CDR3 covers 15 residues. The germline CDR1 and CDR2 sequences are SGHRS and YFSETQ. The germline V and J ends were trimmed by 0 bases and 6 bases, with 12 bases remaining between them. Libraries were prepared by immunoSEQ multiplex PCR; TCRdb keeps only in-frame clonotypes and omits some of them. The sample gives 75,000 to 95,000 clones, 84% of which show up once; around 2.2% is in the top ten. Sequences were derived from CD4+ T cells from blood, sampled roughly 50 months after liver transplant. The sequence was obtained from a human patient who received a liver transplant. Some T cells may possibly be graft donor cells. The chain links TRBV5-1 to TRBJ1-4; D is ambiguous. The CDR3 DNA is TGCGCCAGCAGCTTGGGGGTACCCCGGGATGAAAAACTGTTTTTT. Translated: CASSLGVPRDEKLFF. Variable domain in full (rest from reference TRBV5-1 and TRBJ1-4): KAGVTQTPRYLIKTRGQQVTLSCSPISGHRSVSWYQQTPGQGLQFLFEYFSETQRNKGNFPGRFSGRQFSNSRSEMNVSTLELGDSALYLCASSLGVPRDEKLFFGSGTQLSVL.